These 27 T cell receptor beta chains were all obtained from the same sample, sequenced in a study of T cell responses to AZD1222 COVID-19 vaccine. TCRdb keeps only in-frame clones here, not all; method: immunoSEQ multiplex PCR. The sample consists of about 130,000 clones, approximately 85% of them appearing once. This sample comprised peripheral blood, obtained 28 days after the second AZD1222 dose. The receptors were sampled from an adult who received the AZD1222 COVID-19 vaccine.

The chain has TRBV19 and TRBJ2-7, with D maybe TRBD1 (6 bases). CDR1 is LNHDA and CDR2 is SQIVND in the germline V gene (reference sequence). Trimming shortened V by 5 bases and J by 3 bases, and 17 bases separated the two germline ends. The CDR3 spans 15 residues. CDR3 amino acids: CASSLPIGTSYEQYF. Written as DNA, the CDR3 is TGTGCCAGTAGTTTGCCGATCGGGACAAGCTACGAGCAGTACTTC. Full variable domain (remainder filled in from reference TRBV19 and TRBJ2-7): DGGITQSPKYLFRKEGQNVTLSCEQNLNHDAMYWYRQDPGQGLRLIYYSQIVNDFQKGDIAEGYSVSREKKESFPLTVTSAQKNPTAFYLCASSLPIGTSYEQYFGPGTRLTVT.

The chain couples TRBV19 to TRBJ1-6; 11 nucleotides match TRBD1. Germline loops: CDR1 LNHDA, CDR2 SQIVND (reference sequence). The junction had 3 bases not matched to a gene; V was cut back by 4 bases and J by 10 bases. The CDR3 runs to 14 residues. In nucleotides, the CDR3 is TGTGCCAGTAGTACCGGGACAGGGGGATCACCCCTCCACTTT. This translates into CASSTGTGGSPLHF.

The rearrangement joins TRBV30 to TRBJ2-5; TRBD2 matches 7 bases. Trimming took 0 bases from V and 5 from J; bases not matched to a gene: 12. The CDR3 consists of 16 residues. Germline-derived CDR1 and CDR2 are GTSNPN and SVGIG (reference sequence). CDR3 sequence: CAWSVRLGGGEETQYF. CDR3 sequence (DNA): TGTGCCTGGAGTGTACGGTTGGGCGGGGGTGAGGAGACCCAGTACTTC.

This clone came up a few times. The V gene is TRBV19, the J gene TRBJ1-6, with 7 bases fitting TRBD1. The V gene's germline CDR1 is LNHDA and CDR2 SQIVND (reference sequence). Unmatched junction bases numbered 2, after V lost 4 bases and J lost 5 bases. The CDR3 consists of 14 residues. The CDR3 is CASSTTGDNSPLHF. The CDR3 DNA is TGTGCCAGTAGTACCACAGGGGATAATTCACCCCTCCACTTT.

This clone has just a few counts. The chain combines TRBV10-2 with TRBJ2-2, with TRBD2 identical over 8 bases. V lost 3 bases and J lost 6; bases outside the gene matches: 9. The CDR3 contains 16 residues. CDR1 and CDR2 (germline): WSHSY, SAAADI. CDR3 in DNA: TGCGCCAGCAGTGAAAGCGGGACTAGTGGTCCCGGGGAGCTGTTTTTT. It is translated as CASSESGTSGPGELFF.

In this sample, this clone turned up a few times. The chain links TRBV24-1 to TRBJ1-1, with 8 bases lining up with TRBD1. CDR3 length: 17 residues. Germline V gene lookup returns CDR1 KGHDR and CDR2 SFDVKD. With V trimmed by 2 bases and J by 3 bases, 10 bases remained unmatched. CDR3 residues: CATSDSAGRGLDTEAFF. The CDR3 region has the DNA TGTGCCACCAGTGATTCCGCCGGCAGGGGGCTAGACACTGAAGCTTTCTTT.

The chain employs TRBV19 and TRBJ1-6; TRBD1 is a possible D gene (6 bases). The CDR3 consists of 15 residues. The germline V gene encodes CDR1 LNHDA and CDR2 SQIVND (reference sequence). V shed 5 bases and J shed 5 bases, with 13 bases lying between them. Here the CDR3 reads CASSLQGADNSPLHF. CDR3 nucleotide sequence: TGTGCCAGTAGTCTACAGGGCGCGGATAATTCACCCCTCCACTTT. The variable domain in full, completed from reference TRBV19 and TRBJ1-6, reads DGGITQSPKYLFRKEGQNVTLSCEQNLNHDAMYWYRQDPGQGLRLIYYSQIVNDFQKGDIAEGYSVSREKKESFPLTVTSAQKNPTAFYLCASSLQGADNSPLHFGNGTRLTVT.

V and J are TRBV21-1 and TRBJ2-7; TRBD1, as called in the table, went unchecked against the DNA. TRBV21-1 is flagged as a pseudogene. This CDR3 contains 17 residues. The CDR3 loop is CASSKANRDRRLYEQYF. The CDR3 DNA follows: TGTGCCAGCAGCAAAGCCAACCGGGACAGAAGACTCTACGAGCAGTACTTC.

The V gene is TRBV12-3 or TRBV12-4, the J gene TRBJ1-1; D ambiguous. The CDR3 consists of 12 residues. V lost 6 bases and J 2 bases, leaving 7 bases between the germline ends. CDR3 sequence (DNA): TGTGCCAGCAGGAAACGAAACACTGAAGCTTTCTTT. Its translation: CASRKRNTEAFF.

This rearrangement joins TRBV30 to TRBJ1-4; maybe TRBD1 (6 bases). V lost 4 bases to trimming and J lost 0 bases, with 12 bases between them. This CDR3 is 15 amino acids long. Germline-derived CDR1 and CDR2 are GTSNPN and SVGIG (reference sequence). The CDR3 spells CAWTGTLTTNEKLFF. The CDR3 DNA follows: TGTGCCTGGACCGGGACACTCACAACTAATGAAAAACTGTTTTTT. The full variable domain, its missing parts supplied by reference TRBV30 and TRBJ1-4, is SQTIHQWPATLVQPVGSPLSLECTVEGTSNPNLYWYRQAAGRGLQLLFYSVGIGQISSEVPQNLSASRPQDRQFILSSKKLLLSDSGFYLCAWTGTLTTNEKLFFGSGTQLSVL.

The V call is TRBV6-5, the J call TRBJ2-7, with 7 nucleotides matching TRBD1. This CDR3 has 14 amino acids. The germline gives CDR1 MNHEY, CDR2 SVGAGI. Germline trimming cut 6 bases from V and 0 bases from J; bases unmatched to any gene: 5. DNA for the CDR3: TGTGCCAGCAGACTACAGGGGACCTCCTACGAGCAGTACTTC. Translation gives CASRLQGTSYEQYF.

This rearrangement joins TRBV11-3 to TRBJ2-1, with 13 nucleotides matching TRBD2. J was trimmed by 4 bases and V by 3 bases; bases with no gene match: 0. This CDR3 has 15 amino acids. Germline assignment: CDR1 SGHNT and CDR2 YENEEA. CDR3 protein: CASSLGLAGYNEQFF. The CDR3 nucleotides read TGTGCCAGCAGCTTGGGACTAGCGGGGTACAATGAGCAGTTCTTC. Full variable domain (remainder filled in from reference TRBV11-3 and TRBJ2-1): EAGVVQSPRYKIIEKKQPVAFWCNPISGHNTLYWYLQNLGQGPELLIRYENEEAVDDSQLPKDRFSAERLKGVDSTLKIQPAELGDSAVYLCASSLGLAGYNEQFFGPGTRLTVL.

This rearrangement joins TRBV7-2 to TRBJ2-3; D tentatively reads TRBD1 or TRBD2 (5 bases each). With 5 bases removed from V and 1 base from J, the gap between germline ends came to 16 bases. The CDR3 spans 16 residues. Germline values: CDR1 SGHTA, CDR2 FQGNSA. The CDR3 region is CASSKRGFRGTDTQYF. Here the CDR3 DNA reads TGTGCCAGCAGCAAGAGGGGATTTCGGGGCACAGATACGCAGTATTTT.

The chain carries TRBV20-1 and TRBJ1-1, with D perhaps TRBD1 (6 bases). V lost 3 bases, J lost 0 bases, and 17 bases lay in between. CDR3 size: 16 residues. Looked up from germline, CDR1 is DFQATT and CDR2 is SNEGSKA (reference sequence). The CDR3 DNA reads TGCAGTGCTAGTTCTGCACAGGGCTACCTGAACACTGAAGCTTTCTTT. Translated, it gives CSASSAQGYLNTEAFF.

This chain's CDR3 is CATSRDWQKETQYF. CDR3 coding DNA: TGTGCCACCAGCAGAGATTGGCAGAAAGAGACCCAGTACTTC. The V gene is TRBV15, the J gene TRBJ2-5, with no clear D. The CDR3 spans 14 residues. Germline values: CDR1 LNHNV, CDR2 YYDKDF (reference sequence). Trimming removed 0 bases from V and 3 bases from J, with 8 bases in between.

The V gene is TRBV6-2 or TRBV6-3, the J gene TRBJ1-1; the match to TRBD1 covers 9 bases. V shed 2 bases and J 5 bases; nucleotides not matched to a gene: 6. The V gene's germline CDR1 is MNHEY and CDR2 SVGEGT. There are 15 residues in the CDR3. The DNA of the CDR3 is TGTGCCAGCAGTTACGGGGGGACAGGGAAGACTGAAGCTTTCTTT. Translated: CASSYGGTGKTEAFF.

This clone was counted a few times. V usage is TRBV5-1 and J usage is TRBJ1-3; no clear D gene. V was shortened by 4 bases and J by 7 bases, with 15 bases between the two germline ends. Germline-derived CDR1 and CDR2 are SGHRS and YFSETQ. This CDR3 has 14 amino acids. Written as DNA, the CDR3 is TGCGCCAGCAGCCCCTCCGTTAGCTCGAACACCATATATTTT. Translating it yields CASSPSVSSNTIYF.

The V and J genes are TRBV6-2 or TRBV6-3 and TRBJ1-1; possible D gene TRBD1, 6 bases. Germline lookup yields CDR1 MNHEY and CDR2 SVGEGT. V was shortened by 4 bases and J by 5 bases, with 17 bases between the two germline ends. CDR3 length equals 15 residues. As DNA, the CDR3 is TGTGCCAGCAGTTTACCCCGGGGGGGCTCAACTGAAGCTTTCTTT. This translates into CASSLPRGGSTEAFF.

Written as DNA, the CDR3 is TGTGCCAGCAGCTCACCGGGACGGGACCTCGGGGGCTACACCTTC. Translated: CASSSPGRDLGGYTF. The chain uses TRBV28 and TRBJ1-2; TRBD1 might be the D (5 bases). Germline V gives CDR1 MDHEN, CDR2 SYDVKM. Trimming removed 6 bases from V and 8 bases from J, with 22 bases in between. This CDR3 has 15 amino acids.

This rearrangement joins TRBV2 to TRBJ2-7; 10 nucleotides align to TRBD1. The V segment lost 7 bases and the J segment 2 bases; nucleotides outside the gene matches: 5. CDR3 size: 14 residues. The germline CDR1 and CDR2 sequences are SNHLY and FYNNEI. The CDR3 here is CASIWTGGTYEQYF. In DNA, the CDR3 is TGTGCCAGCATTTGGACAGGGGGTACCTACGAGCAGTACTTC.

The chain has TRBV29-1 and TRBJ1-3, with D hard to call. CDR3 length equals 12 residues. Germline-derived CDR1 and CDR2 are SQVTM and ANQGSEA. V gave up 4 bases and J gave up 0 bases, with 4 bases separating them. The CDR3 nucleotides are TGCAGCGTTGGGGGCTCTGGAAACACCATATATTTT. This sequence encodes CSVGGSGNTIYF.

The V and J genes are TRBV18 and TRBJ1-1; 7 bases align to TRBD1. The germline V gene encodes CDR1 KGHSH and CDR2 LQKENI. Trimming at V came to 3 bases and at J to 1 base, leaving 2 bases not matched to a gene. CDR3 length equals 14 residues. The CDR3 nucleotides read TGTGCCAGCTCACCGGACAGGTGGAACACTGAAGCTTTCTTT. As protein: CASSPDRWNTEAFF. Drawing the rest from reference TRBV18 and TRBJ1-1, the complete variable domain is NAGVMQNPRHLVRRRGQEARLRCSPMKGHSHVYWYRQLPEEGLKFMVYLQKENIIDESGMPKERFSAEFPKEGPSILRIQQVVRGDSAAYFCASSPDRWNTEAFFGQGTRLTVV.

CDR3 DNA sequence: TGTGCCAGCAGCCCTGGTACCAGTCGTAATGAAAAACTGTTTTTT. As protein: CASSPGTSRNEKLFF. The chain combines TRBV5-6 with TRBJ1-4; no definite D call. The length of the CDR3 is 15 residues. The germline V and J ends were trimmed by 4 bases and 4 bases, with 14 bases remaining between them. Germline V lookup: CDR1 SGHDT, CDR2 YYEEEE.

This clone was counted between two and nine times. V and J are TRBV28 and TRBJ1-1; no definite D call. Trimming removed 7 bases from V and 1 base from J, with 10 bases in between. The CDR3 runs 13 residues. Germline CDR1 is MDHEN and CDR2 is SYDVKM. Here the CDR3 DNA reads TGTGCCAGCACCTCGGACGGGAACACTGAAGCTTTCTTT. The encoded protein is CASTSDGNTEAFF.

This chain links TRBV28 with TRBJ1-1; D not certain. There are 13 residues in the CDR3. The ends were cut back, 2 bases at V and 1 base at J, with 5 bases in the middle. In germline, CDR1 is MDHEN, CDR2 SYDVKM. CDR3 DNA sequence: TGTGCCAGCAGTTTACCAGCGAACACTGAAGCTTTCTTT. This codes for CASSLPANTEAFF.

The chain recombines TRBV20-1 with TRBJ1-2; 7 bases agree with TRBD1. CDR1 is DFQATT, CDR2 SNEGSKA, per germline (reference sequence). The V and J ends lost 3 bases and 4 bases, in that order; junction bases with no gene match: 8. The CDR3 totals 14 residues. CDR3 region: CSASRDRRGYGYTF. DNA for the CDR3: TGCAGTGCTAGTAGGGACAGAAGAGGCTATGGCTACACCTTC.

Only one count was recorded for this clone. CDR3 nucleotide sequence: TGTGCCACCAGCAGACGATTAGGGAGTGGGACAGATAATAATTCACCCCTCCACTTT. Amino acids: CATSRRLGSGTDNNSPLHF. The rearrangement links TRBV15 to TRBJ1-6; 7 bases agree with TRBD1. CDR1 is LNHNV and CDR2 is YYDKDF in the germline V gene (reference sequence). Trimming at V came to 2 bases and at J to 5 bases, leaving 15 bases not matched to a gene. The length of the CDR3 is 19 residues.